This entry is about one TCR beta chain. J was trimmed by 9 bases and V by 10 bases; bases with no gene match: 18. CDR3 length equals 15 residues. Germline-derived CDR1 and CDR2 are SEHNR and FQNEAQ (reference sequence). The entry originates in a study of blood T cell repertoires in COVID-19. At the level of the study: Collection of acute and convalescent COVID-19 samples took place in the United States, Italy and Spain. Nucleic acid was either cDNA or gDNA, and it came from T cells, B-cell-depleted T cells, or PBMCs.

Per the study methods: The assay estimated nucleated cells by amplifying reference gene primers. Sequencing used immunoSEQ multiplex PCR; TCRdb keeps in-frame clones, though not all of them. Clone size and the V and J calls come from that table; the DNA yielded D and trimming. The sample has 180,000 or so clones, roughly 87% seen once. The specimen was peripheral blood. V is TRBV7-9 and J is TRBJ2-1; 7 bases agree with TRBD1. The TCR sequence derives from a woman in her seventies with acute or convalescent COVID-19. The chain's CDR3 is CAIIKTGTVFGEQFF. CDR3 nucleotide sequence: TGTGCCATCATCAAAACCGGGACAGTCTTTGGTGAGCAGTTCTTC.